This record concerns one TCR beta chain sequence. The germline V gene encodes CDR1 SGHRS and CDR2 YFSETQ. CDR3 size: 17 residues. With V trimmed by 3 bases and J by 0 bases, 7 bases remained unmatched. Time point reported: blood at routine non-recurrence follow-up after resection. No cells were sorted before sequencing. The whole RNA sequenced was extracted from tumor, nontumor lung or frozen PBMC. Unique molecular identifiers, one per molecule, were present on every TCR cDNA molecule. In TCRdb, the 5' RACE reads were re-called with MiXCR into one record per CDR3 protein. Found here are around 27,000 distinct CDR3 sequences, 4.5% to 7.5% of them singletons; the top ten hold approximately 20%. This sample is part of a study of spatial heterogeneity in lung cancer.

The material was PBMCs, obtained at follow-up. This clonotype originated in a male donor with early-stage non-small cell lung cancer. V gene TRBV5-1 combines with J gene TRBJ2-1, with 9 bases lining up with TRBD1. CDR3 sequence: CASSSTGGGSSYNEQFF. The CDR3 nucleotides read TGCGCCAGCAGCTCCACAGGGGGCGGGAGCTCCTACAATGAGCAGTTCTTC.